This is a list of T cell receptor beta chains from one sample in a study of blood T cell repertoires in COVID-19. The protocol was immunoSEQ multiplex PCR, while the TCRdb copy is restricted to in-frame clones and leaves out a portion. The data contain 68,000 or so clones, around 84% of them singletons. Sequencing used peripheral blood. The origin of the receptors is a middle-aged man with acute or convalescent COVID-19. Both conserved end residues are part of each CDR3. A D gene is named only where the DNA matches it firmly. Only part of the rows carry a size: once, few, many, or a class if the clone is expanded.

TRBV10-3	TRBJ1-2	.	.	TGTGCCATCAGTGTTTCAGGCTATGGCTACACCTTC	CAISVSGYGYTF
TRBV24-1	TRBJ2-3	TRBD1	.	TGTGCCACCAGTGATTCCAGGGGGCCAGATACGCAGTATTTT	CATSDSRGPDTQYF
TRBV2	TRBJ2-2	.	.	TGTGCCAGCAGTGGCGTTAACCAGGGTGACGGGGAGCTGTTTTTT	CASSGVNQGDGELFF
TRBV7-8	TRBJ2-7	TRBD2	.	TGTGCCAGCAGTTCTCGGACTAGCGGGATGGCCTACGAGCAGTACTTC	CASSSRTSGMAYEQYF
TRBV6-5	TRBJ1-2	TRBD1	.	TGTGCCAGCAGTTACGAGGGACAGGGAGTTGTTGGCTACACCTTC	CASSYEGQGVVGYTF
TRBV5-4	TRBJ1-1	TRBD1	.	TGTGCCAGCAGCCCCGGGACAGCCAGGAACACTGAAGCTTTCTTT	CASSPGTARNTEAFF
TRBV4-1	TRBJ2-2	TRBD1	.	TGCGCCAGCAGCCATGACAGGGGGGCCGGGGAGCTGTTTTTT	CASSHDRGAGELFF
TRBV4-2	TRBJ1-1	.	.	TGTGCCAGCAGCCAAGAGACCGGGACAAACAAACCTGAAGCTTTCTTT	CASSQETGTNKPEAFF
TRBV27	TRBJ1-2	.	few	TGTGCCAGCAGTTTGAACAGTAACTATGGCTACACCTTC	CASSLNSNYGYTF
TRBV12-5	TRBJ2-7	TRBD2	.	TGTGCTAGTGGTTTGGTACTAGCGGAAATATCATACGAGCAGTACTTC	CASGLVLAEISYEQYF
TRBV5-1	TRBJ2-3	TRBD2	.	TGCGCCAGCAGCTTGGCGGGTTCGGGAGGGAGCACAGATACGCAGTATTTT	CASSLAGSGGSTDTQYF
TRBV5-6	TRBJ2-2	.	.	TGTGCCAGCAGTTTTCAATCGTTTTCGGGGGGCTCCGGGGAGCTGTTTTTT	CASSFQSFSGGSGELFF
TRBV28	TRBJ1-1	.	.	TGTGCCAGCAGTTTAGTAGACACTGAAGCTTTCTTT	CASSLVDTEAFF
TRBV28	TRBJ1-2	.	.	TGTGCCAGCAGTTCGGTAGGCGGATATGGCTACACCTTC	CASSSVGGYGYTF
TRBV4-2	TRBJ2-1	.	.	TGTGCCAGCAGCCAAGATCTGAGCGGAGCCCCCTCAACCCACAATGAGCAGTTCTTC	CASSQDLSGAPSTHNEQFF
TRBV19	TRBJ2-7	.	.	TGTGCCAGTAGGCCCCGTTCGGGTACCTACGAGCAGTACTTC	CASRPRSGTYEQYF
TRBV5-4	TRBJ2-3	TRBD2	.	TGTGCCAGCAGCTTAGCGGGAGAGTCAGATACGCAGTATTTT	CASSLAGESDTQYF
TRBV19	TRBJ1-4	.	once	TGTGCCAGTTCAGGGTTTGGAGAAAAACTGTTTTTT	CASSGFGEKLFF
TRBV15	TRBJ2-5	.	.	TGTGCCACCATAAGGGGTGGGGCAGGGGCCTCGACCCAGTACTTC	CATIRGGAGASTQYF
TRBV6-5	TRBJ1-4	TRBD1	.	TGTGCCAGCAGGACCGTAACAGGGGTTGCGGAAAAACTGTTTTTT	CASRTVTGVAEKLFF
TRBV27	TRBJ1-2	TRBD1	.	TGTGCCAGCAGCTCCCGGGACAGGCCTACCTATGGCTACACCTTC	CASSSRDRPTYGYTF
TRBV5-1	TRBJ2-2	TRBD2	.	TGCGCCAGCAGCTTGTTAGCGGGGCGAGGCACCGGGGAGCTGTTTTTT	CASSLLAGRGTGELFF
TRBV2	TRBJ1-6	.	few	TGTGCCGTCAGGGGCGACACTTCACCCCTCCACTTT	CAVRGDTSPLHF
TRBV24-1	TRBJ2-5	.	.	TGTGCCACCAGTGATTTTGCGGCAGGGTTGGGAGAGACCCAGTACTTC	CATSDFAAGLGETQYF
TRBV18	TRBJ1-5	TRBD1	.	TGTGCCAGCTCACTGGAGGGGGCTAATCAGCCCCAGCATTTT	CASSLEGANQPQHF
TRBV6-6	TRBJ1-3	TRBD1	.	TGTGCCAGCAGTCGCGAGGCGACAGGGACCGGAAACACCATATATTTT	CASSREATGTGNTIYF
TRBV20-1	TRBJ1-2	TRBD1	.	TGCAGTGCTAGTTTGCAGGGGGAGGCAGGTGGAGGCTACACCTTC	CSASLQGEAGGGYTF
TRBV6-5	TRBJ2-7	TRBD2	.	TGTGCCAGCAGTCTACTAGCGGCCGGCGCCTACGAGCAGTACTTC	CASSLLAAGAYEQYF
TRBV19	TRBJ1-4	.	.	TGTGCCAGTAAGGGGAACAGTATATCGTCGACTAATGAAAAACTGTTTTTT	CASKGNSISSTNEKLFF
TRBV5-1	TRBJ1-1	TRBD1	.	TGCGCCAGCAGCTTGGGACAGGGCGCTGAAGCTTTCTTT	CASSLGQGAEAFF
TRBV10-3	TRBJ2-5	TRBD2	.	TGTGCCATCAGTGAGGCCCTAGCGGGGGGAGGAGAGACCCAGTACTTC	CAISEALAGGGETQYF
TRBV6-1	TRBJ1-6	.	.	TGTGCCAGCAGTGAAGCGATCCCCGGGAGCTCCTATAATTCACCCCTCCACTTT	CASSEAIPGSSYNSPLHF
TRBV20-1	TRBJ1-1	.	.	TGCAGTGCTAGTGGGGAGTCTGAAGCTTTCTTT	CSASGESEAFF
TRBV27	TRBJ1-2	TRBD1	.	TGTGCCAGCATAAGCCACACTCCTCCAGGGGGCAGGGGAGGCTACACCTTC	CASISHTPPGGRGGYTF
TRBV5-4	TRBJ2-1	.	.	TGTGCCAGCAGCTTGGATCGTGAGCAGTTCTTC	CASSLDREQFF
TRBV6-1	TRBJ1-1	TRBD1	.	TGTGCCAGCAGTGAGGGGACAGGGGACACTGAAGCTTTCTTT	CASSEGTGDTEAFF
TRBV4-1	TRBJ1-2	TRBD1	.	TGCGCCAGCAGCCAAGAAGGGACAGTTGCTAACTATGGCTACACCTTC	CASSQEGTVANYGYTF
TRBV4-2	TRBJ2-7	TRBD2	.	TGTGCCAGCAGCCAAGATTGGGCTAGCGGGACCGAGCAGTACTTC	CASSQDWASGTEQYF
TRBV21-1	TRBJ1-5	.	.	TGTGCCAAGAAAAGGCTTGGAGTCAATCAGCCCCAGCATTTT	CAKKRLGVNQPQHF
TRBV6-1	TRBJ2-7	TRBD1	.	TGTGCCAGCAGTGACGGGACAGTTTACGAGCAGTACTTC	CASSDGTVYEQYF
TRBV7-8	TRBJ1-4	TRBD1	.	TGTGCCAGCAGCAAGGGACAGCCTAATGAAAAACTGTTTTTT	CASSKGQPNEKLFF
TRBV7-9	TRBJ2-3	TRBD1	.	TGTGCCAGCAGCCCCGGGACAGGAGCCACAGATACGCAGTATTTT	CASSPGTGATDTQYF
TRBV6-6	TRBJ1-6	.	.	TGTGCCAGTGGAATCGGCCGGAGTTCACCCCTCCACTTT	CASGIGRSSPLHF
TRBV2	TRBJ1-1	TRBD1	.	TGTGCCAGCAGTGAAAAATACAGGGGACTGAACACTGAAGCTTTCTTT	CASSEKYRGLNTEAFF
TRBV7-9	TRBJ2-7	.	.	TGTGCCAGCAGCTGGAGACAGGCCGGAGTCGAGCAGTACTTC	CASSWRQAGVEQYF